This TCR beta chain was identified in a study of post-analysis software for immune sequencing data. The CDR3 runs 15 residues. Looked up from germline, CDR1 is SGHVS and CDR2 is FNYEAQ. With V trimmed by 6 bases and J by 3 bases, 9 bases remained unmatched. The authors incorporated unique molecular identifiers into the TCR beta cDNA libraries. TCRdb reprocessed the PCR reads with MiXCR, giving one entry per CDR3 protein. The sample lists over 150,000 distinct CDR3 sequences, under 40% occurring once. The gene calls are TRBV7-6 and TRBJ2-7; 9 bases agree with TRBD1. The input for sequencing was blood, taken after autologous hematopoietic stem cell transplantation. The sequence came from a girl aged 10-17 years with multiple sclerosis. The CDR3 DNA sequence: TGTGCCAGCAGTCCCGGGACAGGGTCCCTCTACGAGCAGTACTTC. Amino acid sequence: CASSPGTGSLYEQYF. Looking up the rest from reference TRBV7-6 and TRBJ2-7 gives the full variable domain: GAGVSQSPRYKVTKRGQDVALRCDPISGHVSLYWYRQALGQGPEFLTYFNYEAQQDKSGLPNDRFSAERPEGSISTLTIQRTEQRDSAMYRCASSPGTGSLYEQYFGPGTRLTVT.